Listed below are T cell receptor beta chains from one sample, sequenced in a study of T-cell reconstitution after alpha-beta-depleted transplantation in children. TCRdb used MiXCR to reprocess the PCR reads, holding one entry per CDR3 protein. The sample records hundreds of thousands of distinct CDR3 sequences, 15% to 20% being singletons. The sequenced sample was PBMCs from the stem cell graft donor, obtained from the stem cell graft. These receptors were taken from a human donor who donated a stem cell graft to a child with acute myeloid leukemia. Both conserved end residues are part of each CDR3. The D gene is left open where the match is weak. Not every row has a clone size; where given, it reads once, few, many or a size class.

CDR3 length: 13; clone size: many; D gene: -; J gene: TRBJ2-2; V gene: TRBV6-1; CDR3 DNA: TGTGCCAGCAGCACAAGTCCCACCGGGGAGCTGTTTTTT; CDR3 protein: CASSTSPTGELFF
CDR3 length: 15; clone size: many; D gene: -; J gene: TRBJ2-4; V gene: TRBV27; CDR3 DNA: TGTGCCAGCAGAGGAAACGGACTAGCCAAAAACATTCAGTACTTC; CDR3 protein: CASRGNGLAKNIQYF
CDR3 length: 15; clone size: -; D gene: -; J gene: TRBJ1-1; V gene: TRBV21-1; CDR3 DNA: TGTGCCAGCAGCAATCTACCTGAAGAGAACACTGAAGCTTTCTTT; CDR3 protein: CASSNLPEENTEAFF
CDR3 length: 16; clone size: -; D gene: -; J gene: TRBJ1-3; V gene: TRBV28; CDR3 DNA: TGTGCCAGCAGTTCGGCAGGGCATTTCTCTGGAAACACCATATATTTT; CDR3 protein: CASSSAGHFSGNTIYF
CDR3 length: 16; clone size: -; D gene: -; J gene: TRBJ2-3; V gene: TRBV11-2; CDR3 DNA: TGTGCCAGCAGATTGACAGGAGGTAGTGTCCCAGATACGCAGTATTTT; CDR3 protein: CASRLTGGSVPDTQYF
CDR3 length: 11; clone size: many; D gene: -; J gene: TRBJ2-7; V gene: TRBV20-1; CDR3 DNA: TGCAGTGCTGGCAGACCCTACGAGCAGTACTTC; CDR3 protein: CSAGRPYEQYF
CDR3 length: 13; clone size: many; D gene: -; J gene: TRBJ2-3; V gene: TRBV7-8; CDR3 DNA: TGTGCCAGCAGCTCAGAGGGCACAGATACGCAGTATTTT; CDR3 protein: CASSSEGTDTQYF
CDR3 length: 16; clone size: many; D gene: TRBD1; J gene: TRBJ2-5; V gene: TRBV7-2; CDR3 DNA: TGTGCCAGCAGCTTAGTTGGGACAGGGGGCGAGGAGACCCAGTACTTC; CDR3 protein: CASSLVGTGGEETQYF
CDR3 length: 13; clone size: many; D gene: -; J gene: TRBJ1-1; V gene: TRBV12-3/TRBV12-4; CDR3 DNA: TGTGCCAGCAAGGGCGGGATGAACACTGAAGCTTTCTTT; CDR3 protein: CASKGGMNTEAFF
CDR3 length: 14; clone size: many; D gene: -; J gene: TRBJ1-1; V gene: TRBV15; CDR3 DNA: TGTGCCACCAGCAGAGATCCGGGGGAAACTGAAGCTTTCTTT; CDR3 protein: CATSRDPGETEAFF
CDR3 length: 13; clone size: once; D gene: -; J gene: TRBJ2-2; V gene: TRBV7-9; CDR3 DNA: TGTGCCAGCAGCCCCGAGCTCACCGGGGAGCTGTTTTTT; CDR3 protein: CASSPELTGELFF
CDR3 length: 14; clone size: few; D gene: TRBD1; J gene: TRBJ1-1; V gene: TRBV7-2; CDR3 DNA: TGTGCCAGCAGCTTAGACAGGGGCGGCACTGAAGCTTTCTTT; CDR3 protein: CASSLDRGGTEAFF
CDR3 length: 14; clone size: -; D gene: -; J gene: TRBJ2-7; V gene: TRBV7-9; CDR3 DNA: TGTGCCAGCAGTTTGGACAGTGGGCCTTACGAGCAGTACTTC; CDR3 protein: CASSLDSGPYEQYF
CDR3 length: 11; clone size: many; D gene: -; J gene: TRBJ1-1; V gene: TRBV20-1; CDR3 DNA: TGCAGTGCTAGAGATCGACCTGAAGCTTTCTTT; CDR3 protein: CSARDRPEAFF
CDR3 length: 14; clone size: many; D gene: -; J gene: TRBJ1-5; V gene: TRBV20-1; CDR3 DNA: TGCAGTGTTGCAGCCAAATTAATTTCCCAGCCCCAGCATTTT; CDR3 protein: CSVAAKLISQPQHF
CDR3 length: 14; clone size: few; D gene: -; J gene: TRBJ1-2; V gene: TRBV5-6; CDR3 DNA: TGTGCCAGCAGCGTCCAGGGCCTGAGGGGCGGCTACACCTTC; CDR3 protein: CASSVQGLRGGYTF
CDR3 length: 17; clone size: -; D gene: TRBD2; J gene: TRBJ2-1; V gene: TRBV20-1; CDR3 DNA: TGCAGTGCTAGAGATGGTAGCGGGGGGGTTTTTTACAATGAGCAGTTCTTC; CDR3 protein: CSARDGSGGVFYNEQFF
CDR3 length: 14; clone size: many; D gene: -; J gene: TRBJ2-5; V gene: TRBV29-1; CDR3 DNA: TGCAGCGTTTTCGATCAGGACATGGGGGAGACCCAGTACTTC; CDR3 protein: CSVFDQDMGETQYF
CDR3 length: 17; clone size: -; D gene: -; J gene: TRBJ1-1; V gene: TRBV20-1; CDR3 DNA: TGCAGTGCTAGAGATGACGGATTCGAAACCATGAACACTGAAGCTTTCTTT; CDR3 protein: CSARDDGFETMNTEAFF
CDR3 length: 16; clone size: few; D gene: -; J gene: TRBJ2-2; V gene: TRBV7-2; CDR3 DNA: TGTGCCAGCAGCTTTACCGGGACATCCCAGGCGGGGGAGCTGTTTTTT; CDR3 protein: CASSFTGTSQAGELFF
CDR3 length: 13; clone size: few; D gene: -; J gene: TRBJ1-5; V gene: TRBV25-1; CDR3 DNA: TGTGCCAGCAGTGTGGGGTTGGGTCAGCCCCAGCATTTT; CDR3 protein: CASSVGLGQPQHF
CDR3 length: 16; clone size: few; D gene: -; J gene: TRBJ2-3; V gene: TRBV6-1; CDR3 DNA: TGTGCCAGCAGACCTGAAGGCAGGGCTCGCACAGATACGCAGTATTTT; CDR3 protein: CASRPEGRARTDTQYF
CDR3 length: 12; clone size: many; D gene: -; J gene: TRBJ1-1; V gene: TRBV7-2; CDR3 DNA: TGTGCCAGCAGCATCGAGGAGACTGAAGCTTTCTTT; CDR3 protein: CASSIEETEAFF
CDR3 length: 14; clone size: many; D gene: -; J gene: TRBJ1-1; V gene: TRBV20-1; CDR3 DNA: TGCAGTGCTAGGGTTACAGGGAGGAGGACTGAAGCTTTCTTT; CDR3 protein: CSARVTGRRTEAFF
CDR3 length: 13; clone size: few; D gene: -; J gene: TRBJ2-2; V gene: TRBV30; CDR3 DNA: TGTGCCTGGAGTAGGGGCAACACCGGGGAGCTGTTTTTT; CDR3 protein: CAWSRGNTGELFF
CDR3 length: 13; clone size: many; D gene: -; J gene: TRBJ2-2; V gene: TRBV29-1; CDR3 DNA: TGCAGCGTTGTAGTCGGGGGCCACGGGGAGCTGTTTTTT; CDR3 protein: CSVVVGGHGELFF
CDR3 length: 17; clone size: many; D gene: TRBD1; J gene: TRBJ2-2; V gene: TRBV20-1; CDR3 DNA: TGCAGTGCTAGAGACCCCTGGGGGACAGGGGCCACCGGGGAGCTGTTTTTT; CDR3 protein: CSARDPWGTGATGELFF
CDR3 length: 17; clone size: -; D gene: TRBD2; J gene: TRBJ2-5; V gene: TRBV5-1; CDR3 DNA: TGCGCCAGCAGCTTGGCGGCTAGCGGGGGCCCTCAAGAGACCCAGTACTTC; CDR3 protein: CASSLAASGGPQETQYF
CDR3 length: 14; clone size: few; D gene: TRBD1; J gene: TRBJ1-1; V gene: TRBV12-3/TRBV12-4; CDR3 DNA: TGTGCCAGCAGGACCGCAGGGGGGAACACTGAAGCTTTCTTT; CDR3 protein: CASRTAGGNTEAFF
CDR3 length: 13; clone size: few; D gene: TRBD2; J gene: TRBJ2-3; V gene: TRBV30; CDR3 DNA: TGTGCCTGGAGCCAGCGGGAGAAAGGTACGCAGTATTTT; CDR3 protein: CAWSQREKGTQYF
CDR3 length: 16; clone size: -; D gene: -; J gene: TRBJ1-1; V gene: TRBV5-1; CDR3 DNA: TGCGCCAGCAGCTTGGATTTGGGGAATCTGAACACTGAAGCTTTCTTT; CDR3 protein: CASSLDLGNLNTEAFF
CDR3 length: 14; clone size: few; D gene: -; J gene: TRBJ1-1; V gene: TRBV5-1; CDR3 DNA: TGCGCCAGCAGCTTGGTAGGACAGCCGACTGAAGCTTTCTTT; CDR3 protein: CASSLVGQPTEAFF
CDR3 length: 12; clone size: many; D gene: TRBD1; J gene: TRBJ1-1; V gene: TRBV20-1; CDR3 DNA: TGCACAACCAGGGGGGGGCAAACTGAAGCTTTCTTT; CDR3 protein: CTTRGGQTEAFF
CDR3 length: 14; clone size: few; D gene: -; J gene: TRBJ1-4; V gene: TRBV20-1; CDR3 DNA: TGCAGTGCCCCCCGCCAGGGACTCGGGGAAAAACTGTTTTTT; CDR3 protein: CSAPRQGLGEKLFF
CDR3 length: 18; clone size: -; D gene: -; J gene: TRBJ1-5; V gene: TRBV6-2/TRBV6-3; CDR3 DNA: TGTGCCAGCAGTTACTCGAGTGGACAGCTATATAGCAATCAGCCCCAGCATTTT; CDR3 protein: CASSYSSGQLYSNQPQHF
CDR3 length: 15; clone size: many; D gene: TRBD2; J gene: TRBJ2-5; V gene: TRBV12-3/TRBV12-4; CDR3 DNA: TGTGCCAGCAGTAGGACTAGCGGGGGGGCAGTGACCCAGTACTTC; CDR3 protein: CASSRTSGGAVTQYF
CDR3 length: 16; clone size: many; D gene: TRBD1; J gene: TRBJ1-6; V gene: TRBV20-1; CDR3 DNA: TGCAGTGCCGCGATCCTTTCAACAGGGGGAAATTCACCCCTCCACTTT; CDR3 protein: CSAAILSTGGNSPLHF
CDR3 length: 12; clone size: many; D gene: -; J gene: TRBJ2-2; V gene: TRBV29-1; CDR3 DNA: TGCAGCGTTGAAGGCAGGACCGGGGAGCTGTTTTTT; CDR3 protein: CSVEGRTGELFF
CDR3 length: 13; clone size: -; D gene: -; J gene: TRBJ2-3; V gene: TRBV30; CDR3 DNA: TGTGCCTGGAGCGTGGATCGCACAGATACGCAGTATTTT; CDR3 protein: CAWSVDRTDTQYF
CDR3 length: 15; clone size: few; D gene: TRBD2; J gene: TRBJ2-2; V gene: TRBV10-3; CDR3 DNA: TGTGCCATCAGCGGTAGCGGGGGGCGCACCGGGGAGCTGTTTTTT; CDR3 protein: CAISGSGGRTGELFF
CDR3 length: 14; clone size: -; D gene: -; J gene: TRBJ2-1; V gene: TRBV20-1; CDR3 DNA: TGCAGTGCTAGAGATAGTGGAGGGGGCAATGAGCAGTTCTTC; CDR3 protein: CSARDSGGGNEQFF
CDR3 length: 15; clone size: -; D gene: TRBD1; J gene: TRBJ2-3; V gene: TRBV12-3/TRBV12-4; CDR3 DNA: TGTGCCAGCATCGCTACAGGGGGCGCGGGAGATACGCAGTATTTT; CDR3 protein: CASIATGGAGDTQYF
CDR3 length: 14; clone size: many; D gene: -; J gene: TRBJ2-5; V gene: TRBV29-1; CDR3 DNA: TGCAGCGTTGTCGGAGCGGCAAAAAGCGGGACCCAGTACTTC; CDR3 protein: CSVVGAAKSGTQYF
CDR3 length: 14; clone size: few; D gene: -; J gene: TRBJ2-3; V gene: TRBV6-2/TRBV6-3; CDR3 DNA: TGTGCCAGCAGTTACTCGGCAGACCCAGATACGCAGTATTTT; CDR3 protein: CASSYSADPDTQYF
CDR3 length: 15; clone size: -; D gene: -; J gene: TRBJ1-2; V gene: TRBV20-1; CDR3 DNA: TGCAGTGCTCTACAGCCCCCCGCAGGGTCTAATGGCTACACCTTC; CDR3 protein: CSALQPPAGSNGYTF
CDR3 length: 15; clone size: few; D gene: -; J gene: TRBJ1-1; V gene: TRBV7-2; CDR3 DNA: TGTGCCAGCAGCTTACAAGGGTTGACGAACACTGAAGCTTTCTTT; CDR3 protein: CASSLQGLTNTEAFF
CDR3 length: 14; clone size: -; D gene: -; J gene: TRBJ2-5; V gene: TRBV12-3/TRBV12-4; CDR3 DNA: TGTGCCAGCACCAAGGACGGCTTGGGGGAGACCCAGTACTTC; CDR3 protein: CASTKDGLGETQYF
CDR3 length: 12; clone size: few; D gene: -; J gene: TRBJ1-5; V gene: TRBV24-1; CDR3 DNA: TGTGCCACCAGTGAGGTCGGTCAGCCCCAGCATTTT; CDR3 protein: CATSEVGQPQHF
CDR3 length: 12; clone size: many; D gene: -; J gene: TRBJ2-6; V gene: TRBV29-1; CDR3 DNA: TGCAGCGTACCACAGGGAGCCAACGTCCTGACTTTC; CDR3 protein: CSVPQGANVLTF
CDR3 length: 15; clone size: -; D gene: TRBD1; J gene: TRBJ2-1; V gene: TRBV12-3/TRBV12-4; CDR3 DNA: TGTGCCAGCAGTTTAGCCCGACAGGGACCCCATGAGCAGTTCTTC; CDR3 protein: CASSLARQGPHEQFF
CDR3 length: 14; clone size: many; D gene: TRBD2; J gene: TRBJ2-1; V gene: TRBV29-1; CDR3 DNA: TGCAGCGTGAAAAGGGCTAGCGGGGGGAATGAGCAGTTCTTC; CDR3 protein: CSVKRASGGNEQFF
CDR3 length: 17; clone size: -; D gene: -; J gene: TRBJ1-1; V gene: TRBV12-3/TRBV12-4; CDR3 DNA: TGTGCCAGCATCCTCCTGACAGGTTCTTACGTGAACACTGAAGCTTTCTTT; CDR3 protein: CASILLTGSYVNTEAFF
CDR3 length: 17; clone size: many; D gene: -; J gene: TRBJ1-2; V gene: TRBV15; CDR3 DNA: TGTGCCACCAGCAGATCCAATCCCATGGGCCCTAACTATGGCTACACCTTC; CDR3 protein: CATSRSNPMGPNYGYTF
CDR3 length: 14; clone size: many; D gene: -; J gene: TRBJ1-1; V gene: TRBV20-1; CDR3 DNA: TGCAGTGCTAGAGATGAGGGGAGGTTGACTGAAGCTTTCTTT; CDR3 protein: CSARDEGRLTEAFF
CDR3 length: 14; clone size: many; D gene: -; J gene: TRBJ2-3; V gene: TRBV5-5; CDR3 DNA: TGTGCCAGCAGCTTGAACATAGGTGGGAATACGCAGTATTTT; CDR3 protein: CASSLNIGGNTQYF